Given below is one TCR beta chain in context. The antigen is unknown. The J segment lost 2 bases and the V segment lost 0 bases, leaving 6 bases of the junction unmatched. The CDR3 runs to 16 residues. Germline V lookup: CDR1 SGHRS, CDR2 YFSETQ. Cells were stimulated with overlapping HIV-1 Gag 15-mer peptides. CD40L-negative CD69-negative CD45RO-high memory CD4+ T cells were sorted as populations depleted of antigen-responding cells. This was the immunoSEQ version 4 assay in survey mode. TCRdb's table, derived via immunoSEQ multiplex PCR, lists solely in-frame clones and lacks some. Of some 40,000 clones listed, about 85% are singletons. This entry is derived from a study of persistence of HIV-infected CD4 T cells.

The sequences come from cultured CD4+ T cells from PBMCs, collected from a patient who received antiretroviral therapy. V is TRBV5-1 and J is TRBJ1-1; the match to TRBD1 covers 8 bases. The receptor comes from an adult with HIV. The donor label of this sample is uncertain. CDR3 coding DNA: TGCGCCAGCAGCTTGGACCCGGGACAGGTTAACACTGAAGCTTTCTTT. Translating it yields CASSLDPGQVNTEAFF. The whole variable domain, filled in from reference TRBV5-1 and TRBJ1-1, reads KAGVTQTPRYLIKTRGQQVTLSCSPISGHRSVSWYQQTPGQGLQFLFEYFSETQRNKGNFPGRFSGRQFSNSRSEMNVSTLELGDSALYLCASSLDPGQVNTEAFFGQGTRLTVV.